This T cell receptor (beta chain) was captured by sequencing in a study of beta chain features in type 1 diabetes. Whole-study results and caveats: Type 1 diabetes patients showed a moderate but significant shortening of TCRB CDR3s in all four CD4+ subsets. In cDNA sequencing, cells with high TCR expression could be over-represented.

Central memory, naive, regulatory and stem cell-like memory CD4+ cells were sorted by CD45RO/CCR7/CD25/CD127/CD95/CD27. To note about this clone: The antigen is undetermined.

This CDR3 is 15 amino acids long. The V and J ends lost 7 bases and 4 bases respectively, with 19 bases between them. Germline CDR1 reads MNHNY; CDR2 reads SVGAGI (reference sequence). The study reverse transcribed the entire isolated RNA, so it sequenced expressed TCRB transcripts. The data were produced by immunoSEQ multiplex PCR, yet TCRdb's version contains in-frame clones alone and is incomplete. The data show a few hundred thousand clones, with over 8.5% seen just once and less than 0.65% held by the top ten. This chain links TRBV6-6 with TRBJ1-2; D remains unclear. Sample: central memory CD4+ T cells from blood. The TCR comes from a man aged 25 to 40 with type 1 diabetes. CDR3 sequence: CASIPRADFPYGYTF. CDR3 nucleotide sequence: TGTGCCAGCATCCCCCGGGCGGATTTCCCCTATGGCTACACCTTC.